The 26 T cell receptor beta chains below all came from one sample that was sequenced in a study of Graves' ophthalmopathy and Graves' hyperthyroidism. RNA transcripts yielded amplified TCR beta CDR3 regions. The authors performed first-round RT-PCR with HTBI primers and then a second-round multiplex PCR. TCRdb fed the multiplex PCR reads into MiXCR, producing one record per CDR3 protein. Of around 1.1 million distinct CDR3 sequences detected, about two fifths appear once; the ten largest clones hold more than 9.5%. Specimen: peripheral blood or thyroid tissue (not recorded which). The receptors here all came from an adult man with Graves' hyperthyroidism.

The rearrangement uses TRBV6-5 and TRBJ1-6; D is perhaps TRBD1 (5 bases). The germline V and J ends were trimmed by 0 bases and 3 bases, with 18 bases remaining between them. Germline V CDR1 and CDR2: MNHEY, SVGAGI. The CDR3 is 19 amino acids. CDR3 bases: TGTGCCAGCAGTTACTCGGTTGATAGGGGACGCGACTATAATTCACCCCTCCACTTT. It codes for CASSYSVDRGRDYNSPLHF.

The rearrangement joins TRBV7-2 to TRBJ2-7, with TRBD1 identical over 9 bases. This CDR3 contains 12 residues. From germline, CDR1 is SGHTA and CDR2 FQGNSA. CDR3 sequence: CLFRDRVYEQYF. The CDR3, as DNA: TGTCTGTTCCGGGACAGGGTCTACGAGCAGTACTTC.

In its sample, this clonotype was seen many times. The chain recombines TRBV5-1 with TRBJ2-2, with a weak D call TRBD1 (6 bases). Trimming pared 5 bases from V and 0 bases from J, leaving 14 bases between. The CDR3 loop spans 16 amino acids. Germline V lookup: CDR1 SGHRS, CDR2 YFSETQ. The CDR3, as DNA: TGCGCCAGCAGTCCACACAGGGCTACGAACACCGGGGAGCTGTTTTTT. Translated, it gives CASSPHRATNTGELFF. Filled out from reference TRBV5-1 and TRBJ2-2, the complete variable domain reads KAGVTQTPRYLIKTRGQQVTLSCSPISGHRSVSWYQQTPGQGLQFLFEYFSETQRNKGNFPGRFSGRQFSNSRSEMNVSTLELGDSALYLCASSPHRATNTGELFFGEGSRLTVL.

The rearrangement uses TRBV15 and TRBJ2-7, with D possibly being TRBD1 (5 bases). The V end was cut by 3 bases, the J end by 2 bases, with 14 bases between. There are 15 residues in the CDR3. The germline gives CDR1 LNHNV, CDR2 YYDKDF (reference sequence). The CDR3 DNA reads as TGTGCCACCAGCAGTTCCTCGCTGGGGCCCTACGAGCAGTACTTC. Its protein product is CATSSSSLGPYEQYF.

This clonotype showed up just a few times. The CDR3 protein is CASSVSGSTGELFF. The DNA for the CDR3 is TGTGCCAGCAGCGTTTCGGGGAGCACCGGGGAGCTGTTTTTT. V gene TRBV9 combines with J gene TRBJ2-2, with a weak D call TRBD2 (5 bases). Germline V lookup: CDR1 SGDLS, CDR2 YYNGEE. The CDR3 is 14 amino acids. V gave up 2 bases and J gave up 4 bases, with 9 bases separating them.

Regarding this clonotype: The conserved closing phenylalanine or tryptophan is absent in this CDR3, likely reflecting a read error. This rearrangement joins TRBV5-1 to TRBJ1-2; possibly TRBD1 for D (5 bases). There are 14 residues in the CDR3. CDR1 SGHRS and CDR2 YFSETQ come from the germline V gene. Trimming shortened V by 4 bases and J by 3 bases, and 13 bases separated the two germline ends. Here the CDR3 reads CASSPGRDYYGYTS. CDR3 nucleotide sequence: TGCGCCAGCAGCCCGGGACGAGACTACTATGGCTACACCTCC.

The V gene is TRBV10-3, the J gene TRBJ2-7; D call uncertain. The CDR3 runs 14 residues. Germline lookup yields CDR1 ENHRY and CDR2 SYGVKD. V lost 10 bases and J 1 base, leaving 17 bases between the germline ends. The CDR3 DNA is TGTGCCAGCAGCGCCCTAGATCCATCCTACGAGCAGTACTTC. It specifies CASSALDPSYEQYF.

This clonotype was detected many times. This chain links TRBV20-1 with TRBJ1-5; unclear D gene. The CDR3 is made up of 13 amino acids. CDR1 and CDR2 (germline): DFQATT, SNEGSKA (reference sequence). V was pared by 5 bases and J by 0 bases, with 8 bases between. DNA for the CDR3: TGCAGTGCTTTGGACCCTAGCAATCAGCCCCAGCATTTT. Translation gives CSALDPSNQPQHF.

The chain links TRBV28 to TRBJ1-5; D not resolved. Germline CDR1 reads MDHEN; CDR2 reads SYDVKM. V gave up 6 bases and J gave up 0 bases, with 18 bases separating them. The CDR3 spans 17 residues. This CDR3 is CASSPNTIPYSNQPQHF. DNA for the CDR3: TGTGCCAGCAGCCCAAACACAATCCCGTATAGCAATCAGCCCCAGCATTTT.

This clonotype was found a few times. The V call is TRBV11-2, the J call TRBJ2-6; D remains unclear. This CDR3 comprises 16 residues. Germline assignment: CDR1 SGHAT and CDR2 FQNNGV. V shed 5 bases and J shed 2 bases, with 13 bases lying between them. For the CDR3, the DNA is TGTGCCAGCAGCACTAAATTCGTGGCTGGGGCCAACGTCCTGACTTTC. As protein: CASSTKFVAGANVLTF. Looking up the rest from reference TRBV11-2 and TRBJ2-6 gives the full variable domain: EAGVAQSPRYKIIEKRQSVAFWCNPISGHATLYWYQQILGQGPKLLIQFQNNGVVDDSQLPKDRFSAERLKGVDSTLKIQPAKLEDSAVYLCASSTKFVAGANVLTFGAGSRLTVL.

This clonotype was counted at least ten times. The CDR3 coding sequence is TGCAGTGCTCCTCGACAGGGGACGGACGAGCAGTACTTC. This translates into CSAPRQGTDEQYF. This sequence joins TRBV20-1 and TRBJ2-7, with 8 bases fitting TRBD1. This CDR3 has 13 residues. Germline CDR1 is DFQATT and CDR2 is SNEGSKA (reference sequence). Germline trimming cut 5 bases from V and 5 bases from J; bases unmatched to any gene: 8.

There are a few counts of this clonotype. At one end, the junction sequence differs from germline, possibly due to a read error. The chain couples TRBV10-3 to TRBJ2-2, with 10 bases aligning to TRBD2. Looked up from germline, CDR1 is ENHRY and CDR2 is SYGVKD. The CDR3 contains 15 residues. The DNA for the CDR3 is TGTGCCAGCAGTTGGCTAGCGGGGGAGACCGGGGAGCTGTTTTTT. Encoded protein: CASSWLAGETGELFF.

Turning to this clonotype: One end of the junction fails to match germline, which may point to a read error. V usage is TRBV10-3 and J usage is TRBJ1-5, with D unresolved. The CDR3 has 13 amino acids. CDR1 and CDR2 from the germline V gene are ENHRY and SYGVKD. In DNA form, the CDR3 reads TGTGCCCTCAGTGAAAATAGCAATCAGCCCCAGCATTTT. As protein: CALSENSNQPQHF.

The rearrangement joins TRBV6-5 to TRBJ1-1; D uncertain. The CDR3 has 15 amino acids. The V gene's germline CDR1 is MNHEY and CDR2 SVGAGI. The V end lost 5 bases, the J end lost 2 bases, and 15 bases lay between the germline ends. CDR3 sequence reads: CASSEAGLRNTEAFF. In DNA form, the CDR3 reads TGTGCCAGCAGTGAGGCTGGACTTCGCAACACTGAAGCTTTCTTT.

This clonotype was seen a handful of times. This chain joins TRBV7-9 and TRBJ2-5, with 7 nucleotides matching TRBD1. Per the germline V gene, CDR1 is SEHNR and CDR2 is FQNEAQ (reference sequence). The CDR3 is 15 amino acids. Unmatched junction bases numbered 8, after V lost 5 bases and J lost 2 bases. The CDR3 loop is CASSPRGQGQETQYF. The CDR3 DNA follows: TGTGCCAGCAGCCCTAGGGGGCAGGGGCAAGAGACCCAGTACTTC.

This clonotype was seen at least ten times. The V gene is TRBV10-3, the J gene TRBJ2-6, with a weak D call TRBD2 (7 bases). With 0 bases removed from V and 0 bases from J, the gap between germline ends came to 12 bases. CDR3 length equals 18 residues. Germline loops: CDR1 ENHRY, CDR2 SYGVKD. The CDR3 DNA is TGTGCCATCAGTGAGTCAGGAGGGGGGGTCTCTGGGGCCAACGTCCTGACTTTC. It yields the protein CAISESGGGVSGANVLTF.

Only a few counts were recorded for this clonotype. The J gene is TRBJ2-7, the V gene TRBV6-5; 13 bases line up with TRBD2. CDR3 size: 15 residues. J was trimmed by 2 bases and V by 8 bases; bases with no gene match: 6. Germline CDR1 is MNHEY and CDR2 is SVGAGI. The CDR3 DNA is TGTGCCAGCGGATCCGGGACTAGCGGGACCTACGAGCAGTACTTC. This codes for CASGSGTSGTYEQYF.

CDR3 amino acids: CASTLRVGPHYEQYF. CDR3 bases: TGTGCCAGCACACTTCGAGTCGGGCCACATTACGAGCAGTACTTC. The chain employs TRBV11-2 and TRBJ2-7; D is uncertain. CDR1 and CDR2 from the germline V gene are SGHAT and FQNNGV. V was shortened by 7 bases and J by 4 bases, with 20 bases between the two germline ends. The CDR3 is 15 residues long.

This clonotype was picked up many times. The chain joins TRBV12-3 or TRBV12-4 to TRBJ2-7; D possibly corresponds to TRBD2 (6 bases). This CDR3 has 14 amino acids. The V end was cut by 3 bases, the J end by 3 bases, with 12 bases between. The CDR3 DNA is TGTGCCAGCAGTTTCCATGGGAGGATCTACGAGCAGTACTTC. This encodes CASSFHGRIYEQYF.

This clonotype was seen ten or more times. The chain employs TRBV10-2 and TRBJ1-5, with 8 bases matching TRBD1. The CDR3 runs 13 residues. Germline loops: CDR1 WSHSY, CDR2 SAAADI. Germline trimming cut 5 bases from V and 9 bases from J; bases unmatched to any gene: 6. The CDR3 loop reads CASSLQGGRPQHF. The CDR3 DNA follows: TGCGCCAGCAGTTTACAGGGGGGTCGGCCCCAGCATTTT.

This clonotype has a count of ten or more. As DNA, the CDR3 is TGTGCCAGTCAGAGACAGCCTAATCAGCCCCAGCATTTT. Protein product: CASQRQPNQPQHF. This sequence joins TRBV19 and TRBJ1-5; D is possibly TRBD1 (5 bases). The CDR3 extends over 13 amino acids. Trimming removed 8 bases from V and 4 bases from J, with 12 bases in between. Germline CDR1 LNHDA, CDR2 SQIVND (reference sequence). Complete variable domain (other parts from reference TRBV19 and TRBJ1-5): DGGITQSPKYLFRKEGQNVTLSCEQNLNHDAMYWYRQDPGQGLRLIYYSQIVNDFQKGDIAEGYSVSREKKESFPLTVTSAQKNPTAFYLCASQRQPNQPQHFGDGTRLSIL.

This clonotype was picked up many times. This rearrangement joins TRBV2 to TRBJ1-1; D gene unclear. Trimming took off 1 base at V and 4 bases at J, with 10 bases between the two ends. Germline CDR1 is SNHLY and CDR2 is FYNNEI. The length of the CDR3 is 14 residues. DNA for the CDR3: TGTGCCAGCAGTGAAGACACAGCGAGCACTGAAGCTTTCTTT. This translates into CASSEDTASTEAFF.

This clonotype was seen a few times. This chain uses TRBV4-3 with TRBJ1-2; D remains ambiguous. CDR3 length: 16 amino acids. V gave up 6 bases and J gave up 0 bases, with 17 bases separating them. Germline CDR1 reads LGHNA; CDR2 reads YSLEER. DNA for the CDR3: TGCGCCAGCAGACATCAAGGAGGCAGAGCTAACTATGGCTACACCTTC. This gives the protein CASRHQGGRANYGYTF.

This clonotype was observed many times. The rearrangement joins TRBV14 to TRBJ2-7, with 8 bases fitting TRBD1. From germline, CDR1 is SGHDN and CDR2 FVKESK. The CDR3 is 17 residues long. The ends lost 4 bases at V and 3 bases at J; junction bases unmatched: 14. Written as DNA, the CDR3 is TGTGCCAGCAGCCGGTGGGGAGACAGGGGCTTCCACTACGAGCAGTACTTC. Residues: CASSRWGDRGFHYEQYF.

Details on this clonotype: This may be a read error: a much more frequent sequence differs by one nucleotide. This chain joins TRBV12-3 or TRBV12-4 and TRBJ1-5; the D is unclear. CDR3 length: 14 amino acids. The V end was cut by 5 bases, the J end by 7 bases, with 15 bases between. The CDR3: CASSARAVFQPQHF. CDR3 nucleotides: TGTGCCAGCAGTGCCCGAGCGGTGTTCCAGCCCCAGCATTTT.

This clonotype has a handful of counts. The rearrangement links TRBV20-1 to TRBJ1-1, with 9 bases that match TRBD1. V shed 6 bases, J shed 2 bases, and the junction held 7 bases outside the gene matches. Germline V gene lookup returns CDR1 DFQATT and CDR2 SNEGSKA (reference sequence). The CDR3 contains 14 residues. The CDR3 loop reads CSARDRERNTEAFF. The CDR3 nucleotides are TGCAGTGCAAGGGACAGGGAACGCAACACTGAAGCTTTCTTT.